Shown below are 32 T cell receptor beta chains from a single sample sequenced in a study of blood T cell repertoires in COVID-19. Clones were sequenced by immunoSEQ multiplex PCR, and TCRdb holds only the in-frame ones, with some missing. The data hold 95,000 to 150,000 clones, with approximately 85% observed a single time. Sequencing used peripheral blood. All receptors derive from a man older than 75 with acute or convalescent COVID-19.

The chain employs TRBV14 and TRBJ1-1; D is unclear. The ends were cut back, 4 bases at V and 2 bases at J, with 14 bases in the middle. CDR3 length equals 15 residues. Germline-derived CDR1 and CDR2 are SGHDN and FVKESK. The DNA for the CDR3 is TGTGCCAGCAGCCTCGGACTAATCCCCAACACTGAAGCTTTCTTT. It encodes CASSLGLIPNTEAFF. Complete variable domain (other parts from reference TRBV14 and TRBJ1-1): EAGVTQFPSHSVIEKGQTVTLRCDPISGHDNLYWYRRVMGKEIKFLLHFVKESKQDESGMPNNRFLAERTGGTYSTLKVQPAELEDSGVYFCASSLGLIPNTEAFFGQGTRLTVV.

J is TRBJ2-7 and V is TRBV18; 9 bases match TRBD2. The CDR3 covers 15 residues. V dropped 2 bases and J dropped 0; count of bases not matched to a gene: 2. Germline assignment: CDR1 KGHSH and CDR2 LQKENI. The CDR3 DNA is TGTGCCAGCTCACCAGCGGGGGGGAACTCCTACGAGCAGTACTTC. Its protein product is CASSPAGGNSYEQYF.

The rearrangement joins TRBV2 to TRBJ1-1; D remains unclear. From germline, CDR1 is SNHLY and CDR2 FYNNEI. The V end was cut by 5 bases, the J end by 1 base, with 11 bases between. The CDR3 has 14 amino acids. CDR3 coding DNA: TGTGCCAGCAGTTACGTCGTAGCGAACACTGAAGCTTTCTTT. This gives the protein CASSYVVANTEAFF.

This clone came up a few times. This chain joins TRBV3-1 (or the pseudogene TRBV3-2) and TRBJ1-2, with unresolved D. The germline gives CDR1 LGHDT, CDR2 YNNKEL (reference sequence). There are 14 residues in the CDR3. V was pared by 4 bases and J by 4 bases, with 13 bases between. The CDR3 coding sequence is TGTGCCAGCAGCCCCCGACGACTCGCCTATGGCTACACCTTC. Protein: CASSPRRLAYGYTF.

The V call is TRBV27, the J call TRBJ2-3, with TRBD2 identical over 8 bases. V gave up 2 bases and J gave up 1 base; unmatched junction bases: 2. The germline V gene has CDR1 MNHEY and CDR2 SMNVEV (reference sequence). This CDR3 is 15 amino acids long. CDR3 protein: CASSLLAGRTDTQYF. The CDR3 nucleotides are TGTGCCAGCAGTTTACTAGCGGGCCGCACAGATACGCAGTATTTT.

V gene TRBV28 combines with J gene TRBJ1-1; D is uncertain. This CDR3 comprises 13 residues. V was trimmed by 3 bases and J by 1 base, leaving 6 bases between them. Looked up from germline, CDR1 is MDHEN and CDR2 is SYDVKM. The CDR3: CASSLYSNTEAFF. In nucleotides, the CDR3 is TGTGCCAGCAGTTTGTACTCGAACACTGAAGCTTTCTTT.

This clone has only a few counts. This rearrangement joins TRBV7-9 to TRBJ2-3, with D maybe TRBD1 (6 bases). V lost 3 bases and J 2 bases, leaving 12 bases between the germline ends. Germline CDR1 and CDR2: SEHNR and FQNEAQ (reference sequence). This CDR3 is 15 amino acids long. This CDR3 is CASSFGTPLTDTQYF. The CDR3 region has the DNA TGTGCCAGCAGCTTCGGGACACCTCTCACAGATACGCAGTATTTT.

This clone was seen once. The chain combines TRBV19 with TRBJ1-5; D is uncertain. Germline V gene sequence: CDR1 LNHDA, CDR2 SQIVND (reference sequence). The V and J ends lost 5 bases and 5 bases respectively, with 10 bases between them. The CDR3 sequence is 13 residues long. CDR3 sequence (DNA): TGTGCCAGTAGTGGTGGAGGGTATCAGCCCCAGCATTTT. Amino acid sequence: CASSGGGYQPQHF.

The V and J genes are TRBV6-6 and TRBJ2-5; D is possibly TRBD1 (5 bases). The CDR3 extends over 13 amino acids. V gave up 5 bases and J gave up 3 bases, with 10 bases separating them. The V gene's germline CDR1 is MNHNY and CDR2 SVGAGI (reference sequence). The CDR3 DNA reads TGTGCCAGCAGTCGCAGGGATGAAGAGACCCAGTACTTC. It codes for CASSRRDEETQYF.

The chain employs TRBV12-3 or TRBV12-4 and TRBJ1-5; 8 bases map to TRBD1. The V gene end was trimmed by 6 bases and the J gene end by 2 bases; junction bases not matched to a gene: 0. The CDR3 is made up of 13 amino acids. The CDR3 bases are TGTGCCAGCAGGGACAGGGGCAATCAGCCCCAGCATTTT. Translated, it gives CASRDRGNQPQHF.

The chain is built from TRBV7-2 and TRBJ2-1; D is possibly TRBD1 (5 bases). The CDR3 is 14 residues long. V lost 5 bases and J 3 bases, leaving 11 bases between the germline ends. Germline CDR1 SGHTA, CDR2 FQGNSA. The CDR3 reads CASSQDNVYNEQFF. The CDR3 DNA reads as TGTGCCAGCAGCCAGGACAACGTCTACAATGAGCAGTTCTTC.

This chain joins TRBV10-2 and TRBJ1-2, with 11 bases aligning to TRBD1. Germline assignment: CDR1 WSHSY and CDR2 SAAADI. The CDR3 is 15 residues long. V shed 4 bases and J 4 bases; nucleotides not matched to a gene: 5. The CDR3 DNA sequence: TGCGCCAGCAGTGGTCGGACAGGGGGCGCCTATGGCTACACCTTC. It codes for CASSGRTGGAYGYTF.

This clone came up a few times. V gene TRBV6-5 combines with J gene TRBJ2-7; 9 nucleotides agree with TRBD2. This CDR3 is 14 amino acids long. Germline trimming cut 8 bases from V and 2 bases from J; bases unmatched to any gene: 7. Germline CDR1 and CDR2: MNHEY and SVGAGI. DNA of the CDR3: TGTGCCAGCTCTAGCGGGGCAAGAACCTACGAGCAGTACTTC. This gives the protein CASSSGARTYEQYF.

The chain joins TRBV14 to TRBJ1-6, with D possibly TRBD1 on 6 matching bases. Germline CDR1 reads SGHDN; CDR2 reads FVKESK. The V end was cut by 6 bases, the J end by 7 bases, with 16 bases between. This CDR3 spans 15 amino acids. The chain's CDR3 is CASRQTGQTNSPLHF. The CDR3 DNA reads as TGTGCCAGCAGACAGACAGGACAGACCAATTCACCCCTCCACTTT.

This clone appeared a few times. J is TRBJ1-2 and V is TRBV7-9; TRBD1 agrees at 7 bases. V lost 7 bases to trimming and J lost 6 bases; unmatched junction nucleotides: 11. The CDR3 extends over 14 amino acids. Per germline, CDR1 SEHNR and CDR2 FQNEAQ (reference sequence). This chain's CDR3 is CASNHRPGTDGYTF. The CDR3 DNA sequence: TGTGCCAGCAACCATAGGCCCGGGACAGATGGCTACACCTTC.

This chain links TRBV11-2 with TRBJ1-2, with TRBD1 matching over 8 bases. V dropped 4 bases and J dropped 4; count of bases not matched to a gene: 14. The germline CDR1 and CDR2 sequences are SGHAT and FQNNGV. The CDR3 covers 17 residues. DNA of the CDR3: TGTGCCAGCAGCTCCCCAGGGCCGACAGGGGAGAGCTATGGCTACACCTTC. Its translation: CASSSPGPTGESYGYTF.

The rearrangement joins TRBV3-1 (or the pseudogene TRBV3-2) to TRBJ2-2, with no clear D. V lost 6 bases and J lost 3, with 8 bases in between. CDR1 is LGHDT, CDR2 YNNKEL, per germline (reference sequence). The CDR3 spans 13 residues. Here the CDR3 reads CASSFEYTGELFF. CDR3 sequence (DNA): TGTGCCAGCAGTTTCGAGTACACCGGGGAGCTGTTTTTT.

V gene TRBV5-1 combines with J gene TRBJ2-2; maybe TRBD1 (5 bases). Germline values: CDR1 SGHRS, CDR2 YFSETQ. Trimming left V 1 base short and J 1 base short, with 8 bases between. The CDR3 is made up of 15 amino acids. CDR3 DNA sequence: TGCGCCAGCAGCTTGTTAACAGGGAACACCGGGGAGCTGTTTTTT. Translating it yields CASSLLTGNTGELFF.

The V gene is TRBV6-2 or TRBV6-3, the J gene TRBJ1-3; D not certain. Germline V CDR1 and CDR2: MNHEY, SVGEGT. This CDR3 has 14 amino acids. V was clipped by 3 bases and J by 4 bases, with 10 bases between them. The CDR3 DNA reads TGTGCCAGCAGTTATTGGATTAGCGGAAACACCATATATTTT. It yields the protein CASSYWISGNTIYF.

This clone has just one count. One junction end does not reproduce the germline sequence, and a read error may be involved. This rearrangement joins TRBV29-1 to TRBJ2-7; D is possibly TRBD1 (5 bases). From germline, CDR1 is SQVTM and CDR2 ANQGSEA. The CDR3 covers 12 residues. CDR3 DNA: TGCAGCGTCGAAGGAAGGGGCTACGAGCAGTACTTC. This translates into CSVEGRGYEQYF.

The chain has TRBV7-2 and TRBJ2-1, with D possibly being TRBD2 (6 bases). The germline CDR1 and CDR2 sequences are SGHTA and FQGNSA. V lost 5 bases and J 6 bases, leaving 14 bases between the germline ends. The CDR3 spans 14 residues. The CDR3 protein is CASSVGTGGNEQFF. The DNA of the CDR3 is TGTGCCAGCAGCGTGGGGACTGGGGGCAATGAGCAGTTCTTC.

In this sample, this clone turned up once. The chain is built from TRBV21-1 and TRBJ1-1; the D call TRBD1 from the table was never checked on the DNA. TRBV21-1 is given as a pseudogene. The CDR3 is made up of 13 amino acids. CDR3 nucleotides: TGTGCCAGCCGGACACACGCCAGCACTGAAGCTTTCTTT. Residues: CASRTHASTEAFF.

The chain couples TRBV7-9 to TRBJ1-1, with TRBD1 as a possible D gene (6 bases). CDR1 and CDR2 from the germline V gene are SEHNR and FQNEAQ (reference sequence). This CDR3 contains 15 residues. Trimming removed 1 base from V and 1 base from J, with 10 bases in between. The DNA for the CDR3 is TGTGCCAGCAGCTTAGGGGAACAGGGGAACACTGAAGCTTTCTTT. It is translated as CASSLGEQGNTEAFF.

This chain links TRBV19 with TRBJ2-3; 15 nucleotides align to TRBD2. J was trimmed by 0 bases and V by 7 bases; bases with no gene match: 8. Germline assignment: CDR1 LNHDA and CDR2 SQIVND (reference sequence). The CDR3 sequence is 18 residues long. DNA of the CDR3: TGTGCCAGTACTAAGGGGACTAGCGGGAGGCGTAGCACAGATACGCAGTATTTT. Translating gives CASTKGTSGRRSTDTQYF.

This rearrangement joins TRBV10-3 to TRBJ1-2; TRBD1 matches 8 bases. The J segment lost 5 bases and the V segment lost 0 bases, leaving 2 bases of the junction unmatched. The CDR3 sequence is 14 residues long. Germline V gene lookup returns CDR1 ENHRY and CDR2 SYGVKD. The CDR3 nucleotides read TGTGCCATCAGTGAGTCGACAGGGGATTATGGCTACACCTTC. Protein: CAISESTGDYGYTF.

The V gene is TRBV3-1 (or the pseudogene TRBV3-2), the J gene TRBJ1-2; 8 positions match TRBD1. Germline trimming cut 3 bases from V and 7 bases from J; bases unmatched to any gene: 7. This CDR3 has 14 residues. Per germline, CDR1 LGHDT and CDR2 YNNKEL (reference sequence). CDR3 residues: CASSHPRGLGGYTF. The CDR3 DNA reads as TGTGCCAGCAGCCATCCCAGGGGGCTCGGTGGCTACACCTTC.

The chain is built from TRBV13 and TRBJ2-5; 7 nucleotides agree with TRBD1. The CDR3 covers 14 residues. Germline V gives CDR1 PRHDT, CDR2 FYEKMQ (reference sequence). The V gene end was trimmed by 2 bases and the J gene end by 5 bases; junction bases not matched to a gene: 5. CDR3 DNA: TGTGCCAGCAGCTTACGACAGGGTCGGGAGACCCAGTACTTC. This gives the protein CASSLRQGRETQYF. Filled out from reference TRBV13 and TRBJ2-5, the complete variable domain reads AAGVIQSPRHLIKEKRETATLKCYPIPRHDTVYWYQQGPGQDPQFLISFYEKMQSDKGSIPDRFSAQQFSDYHSELNMSSLELGDSALYFCASSLRQGRETQYFGPGTRLLVL.

This sequence joins TRBV14 and TRBJ1-3; no clear D. The CDR3 length is 13 residues. V was cut by 5 bases and J by 4 bases, with 9 bases left in between. Germline V lookup: CDR1 SGHDN, CDR2 FVKESK. The CDR3 coding sequence is TGTGCCAGCAGCGCTGTTACAGGAAACACCATATATTTT. Its translation: CASSAVTGNTIYF.

The CDR3: CASSFLEVAKQETQYF. For the CDR3, the DNA is TGTGCCAGCAGTTTTTTAGAGGTAGCGAAACAAGAGACCCAGTACTTC. The gene calls are TRBV28 and TRBJ2-5, with a tentative D call TRBD2 (5 bases). CDR3 size: 16 residues. Between the trimmed V and J ends, which lost 3 bases and 2 bases, there was a span of 16 bases. The germline V gene has CDR1 MDHEN and CDR2 SYDVKM.

The V and J genes are TRBV5-5 and TRBJ2-7, with a possible D match to TRBD1 (5 bases). V gave up 3 bases and J gave up 6 bases, with 13 bases separating them. Germline V gene lookup returns CDR1 SGHKS and CDR2 YYEKEE (reference sequence). The CDR3 runs to 13 residues. CDR3 protein: CASSSRVISEQYF. CDR3 coding DNA: TGTGCCAGCAGCTCCAGGGTTATCTCCGAGCAGTACTTC.

The chain couples TRBV7-3 to TRBJ2-2, with TRBD1 as a possible D gene (5 bases). The V and J ends lost 8 bases and 2 bases respectively, with 18 bases between them. The germline gives CDR1 SGHTA, CDR2 FQGTGA. The CDR3 is 16 amino acids. For the CDR3, the DNA is TGTGCCAGCGCCTCCTCGGAAGGGGTAAACACCGGGGAGCTGTTTTTT. This gives the protein CASASSEGVNTGELFF.

This chain connects TRBV2 to TRBJ1-6, with D maybe TRBD1 (5 bases). The CDR3 consists of 14 residues. With 4 bases removed from V and 8 bases from J, the gap between germline ends came to 12 bases. Germline values: CDR1 SNHLY, CDR2 FYNNEI. The CDR3 protein is CASSVQVRDSPLHF. DNA for the CDR3: TGTGCCAGCAGTGTACAGGTCCGGGATTCACCCCTCCACTTT.